This record looks at one TCR beta chain sequence and its context. This CDR3 has 15 residues. Germline V gene lookup returns CDR1 WNHNN and CDR2 SYGVQD (reference sequence). V lost 6 bases, J lost 7 bases, and 14 bases stayed unmatched. This entry comes from a study of cytomegalovirus exposure and HLA in healthy donors. With 60 Vbeta and 13 Jbeta primers, the PCR was carried out. Clones were read by immunoSEQ multiplex PCR, and TCRdb kept only the in-frame ones, dropping some. The data hold under 130,000 clones, with about four fifths observed a single time. Regarding donors, all were healthy bone marrow donors.

Material for sequencing was PBMCs. This clonotype originated in a man in his forties or fifties in good health and CMV-seronegative. The chain uses TRBV10-1 and TRBJ2-7; 8 bases are a match to TRBD2. CDR3 sequence (DNA): TGCGCCAGCAGCTCCACAGCGGGGGTTCAAGGGGAGCAGTACTTC. Protein: CASSSTAGVQGEQYF.